These 11 T cell receptor beta chains originate from one sample sequenced in a study of regulatory T cells in long-lasting Graves disease. Libraries of TCR beta came from iRepertoire HTBI primers plus Arm-PCR of CDR3 regions. TCRdb re-derived calls from the multiplex PCR reads in MiXCR, one entry per CDR3 protein. Of about 470,000 distinct CDR3 sequences in the sample, under 25% were seen once. Time point defined: persistent/refractory GD, antithyroid drugs over 5 years with positive TRAb. From PBMCs, RNA was extracted and then used to make the TCR library. This sample comprised peripheral blood mononuclear cells (PBMCs), obtained when the disease was refractory, from a patient treated with antithyroid drugs. These receptor sequences come from a female donor with Graves disease.

J is TRBJ2-7 and V is TRBV4-3; 12 bases match TRBD2. V lost 4 bases, J lost 6 bases, and 10 bases stayed unmatched. Germline lookup yields CDR1 LGHNA and CDR2 YSLEER. The CDR3 is 16 residues long. The chain's CDR3 is CASSRLAGGPAFEQYF. The CDR3 DNA reads TGCGCCAGCAGCCGGCTAGCGGGAGGGCCTGCTTTCGAGCAGTACTTC.

The table lists this clonotype with a few counts. The V and J genes are TRBV5-5 and TRBJ2-1; D possibly uses TRBD1 or TRBD2 (7 bases each). The CDR3 is made up of 17 amino acids. Trimming pared 2 bases from V and 10 bases from J, leaving 25 bases between. Germline lookup yields CDR1 SGHKS and CDR2 YYEKEE (reference sequence). The CDR3 protein is CASSFGGTVQPAQEQFF. The CDR3 DNA follows: TGTGCCAGCAGCTTCGGGGGGACAGTCCAACCAGCTCAAGAGCAGTTCTTC.

The gene calls are TRBV12-3 or TRBV12-4 and TRBJ1-1, with 8 bases that match TRBD1. V was pared by 7 bases and J by 4 bases, with 5 bases of the junction left unmatched. The CDR3 totals 13 residues. Here the CDR3 DNA reads TGTGCCAGCACCTGGACAGGGTCCACTGAAGCTTTCTTT. Its translation: CASTWTGSTEAFF.

The V and J genes are TRBV19 and TRBJ2-2; 11 bases are a match to TRBD1. Germline V CDR1 and CDR2: LNHDA, SQIVND (reference sequence). This CDR3 has 17 amino acids. Trimming at V came to 0 bases and at J to 5 bases, leaving 5 bases not matched to a gene. The CDR3 loop reads CASSIEDRGPVTGELFF. The CDR3 DNA is TGTGCCAGTAGTATAGAGGACAGGGGGCCTGTTACCGGGGAGCTGTTTTTT.

This clonotype came up many times. V is TRBV6-1 and J is TRBJ2-5; D may be TRBD1 (6 bases). This CDR3 is 21 amino acids long. CDR1 is MNHNS, CDR2 SASEGT, per germline. Trimming left V 3 bases short and J 1 base short, with 30 bases between. CDR3 DNA: TGTGCCAGCAGTGATGGGGTGATGACCGGGACAAGACTCCTCTTCCAAGAGACCCAGTACTTC. It codes for CASSDGVMTGTRLLFQETQYF.

This clonotype was seen a few times. This rearrangement joins TRBV5-1 to TRBJ1-2, with D unclear. This CDR3 spans 14 amino acids. V shed 4 bases and J shed 2 bases, with 12 bases lying between them. CDR1 is SGHRS, CDR2 YFSETQ, per germline. The CDR3 bases are TGCGCCAGCAGCCTCGGGAATCCGAACTATGGCTACACCTTC. It encodes CASSLGNPNYGYTF.

This clonotype was counted at least ten times. This chain uses TRBV28 with TRBJ1-1; D gene ambiguous. V was shortened by 2 bases and J by 5 bases, with 9 bases between the two germline ends. The germline V gene encodes CDR1 MDHEN and CDR2 SYDVKM. The CDR3 sequence is 13 residues long. The CDR3 here is CASSLRPITEAFF. In DNA form, the CDR3 reads TGTGCCAGCAGTTTAAGGCCCATTACTGAAGCTTTCTTT.

This clonotype has a handful of counts. V and J are TRBV10-3 and TRBJ1-4, with D perhaps matching TRBD1 (5 bases). This CDR3 is built from 13 residues. The V end was cut by 2 bases, the J end by 7 bases, with 8 bases between. CDR1 is ENHRY, CDR2 SYGVKD, per germline. The CDR3 region has the DNA TGTGCCATCAGTGAGGGGGGGAGTGAAAAACTGTTTTTT. It codes for CAISEGGSEKLFF.

J is TRBJ1-2 and V is TRBV19; maybe TRBD1 (5 bases). CDR3 length equals 12 residues. Trimming stripped 6 bases from V and 7 bases from J, with 12 bases between. Per the germline V gene, CDR1 is LNHDA and CDR2 is SQIVND (reference sequence). CDR3 nucleotides: TGTGCCAGTAGGGAAGGGGCCTTTGGCTACACCTTC. This gives the protein CASREGAFGYTF.

This clonotype was counted only a few times. The V gene is TRBV27, the J gene TRBJ2-7, with 8 bases aligning to TRBD1. Germline CDR1 is MNHEY and CDR2 is SMNVEV (reference sequence). V shed 6 bases and J 2 bases; nucleotides not matched to a gene: 6. The CDR3 runs 14 residues. The CDR3, as DNA: TGTGCCAGCAGCCGACAGGGGTCACCCTACGAGCAGTACTTC. Protein product: CASSRQGSPYEQYF.

This clonotype came up many times. This chain joins TRBV2 and TRBJ1-1; D might be TRBD1 (5 bases). The V gene's germline CDR1 is SNHLY and CDR2 FYNNEI. Trimming removed 8 bases at V and 0 bases at J, with 16 bases between. There are 15 residues in the CDR3. The CDR3 sequence: CASGTLGVVNTEAFF. The CDR3 DNA follows: TGTGCCAGCGGGACCCTAGGTGTAGTGAACACTGAAGCTTTCTTT.